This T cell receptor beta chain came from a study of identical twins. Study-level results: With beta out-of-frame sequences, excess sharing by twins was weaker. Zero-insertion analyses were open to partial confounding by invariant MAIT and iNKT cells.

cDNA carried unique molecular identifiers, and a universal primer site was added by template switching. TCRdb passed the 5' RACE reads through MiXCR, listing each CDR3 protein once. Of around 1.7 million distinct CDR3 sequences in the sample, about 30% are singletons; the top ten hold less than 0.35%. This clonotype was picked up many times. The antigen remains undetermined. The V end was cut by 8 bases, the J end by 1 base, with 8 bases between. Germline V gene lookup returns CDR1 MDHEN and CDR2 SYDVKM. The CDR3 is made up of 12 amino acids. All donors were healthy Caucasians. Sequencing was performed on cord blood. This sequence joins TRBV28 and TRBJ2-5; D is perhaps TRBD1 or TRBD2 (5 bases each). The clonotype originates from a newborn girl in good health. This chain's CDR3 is CASSGPQETQYF. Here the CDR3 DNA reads TGTGCCAGCTCGGGGCCCCAAGAGACCCAGTACTTC.